Shown below are 32 T cell receptor beta chains from a single sample sequenced in a study of early T cells in non-severe SARS-CoV-2 infection. TCRdb reprocessed the 5' RACE reads with MiXCR, giving one entry per CDR3 protein. In the table there are about 77,000 distinct CDR3 sequences, around 16% of which are singletons. The specimen sequenced was whole blood. The receptors were sampled from an adult who was a healthcare worker with PCR-confirmed SARS-CoV-2 infection or an uninfected control (not recorded which).

This clonotype was recorded many times. This chain uses TRBV6-2 or TRBV6-3 with TRBJ2-5; 7 bases line up with TRBD2. The CDR3 contains 14 residues. Germline trimming cut 1 base from V and 5 bases from J; bases unmatched to any gene: 4. Germline assignment: CDR1 MNHEY and CDR2 SVGEGT. CDR3 nucleotides: TGTGCCAGCAGTTACTATCGGGACTACGAGACCCAGTACTTC. It codes for CASSYYRDYETQYF.

This clonotype has a handful of counts. The chain joins TRBV6-1 to TRBJ1-1; D is unresolved. Germline V gene data show CDR1 as MNHNS and CDR2 as SASEGT. The ends were cut back, 9 bases at V and 2 bases at J, with 7 bases in the middle. The CDR3 runs to 11 residues. The CDR3 sequence is CAREKNTEAFF. The CDR3 DNA sequence: TGTGCCAGGGAAAAAAACACTGAAGCTTTCTTT.

The chain recombines TRBV12-3 or TRBV12-4 with TRBJ2-7; the D call may be TRBD1 or TRBD2 (6 bases each). The CDR3 covers 14 residues. The V end lost 5 bases, the J end lost 7 bases, and 18 bases lay between the germline ends. Here the CDR3 reads CASSRSSERGEQYF. CDR3 DNA: TGTGCCAGCAGTCGATCTAGCGAGAGGGGGGAGCAGTACTTC.

This chain links TRBV12-3 or TRBV12-4 with TRBJ2-7; D is unclear. V was trimmed by 4 bases and J by 12 bases, leaving 16 bases between them. The CDR3 length is 12 residues. CDR3 DNA sequence: TGTGCCAGCAGTTCATCTGCAGAGCGTCGGTACTTC. Its translation is CASSSSAERRYF.

V and J are TRBV5-1 and TRBJ2-5, with 13 bases identical to TRBD2. The CDR3 runs to 15 residues. With 4 bases clipped from V and 6 bases from J, the junction kept 6 bases outside the gene matches. Germline assignment: CDR1 SGHRS and CDR2 YFSETQ. CDR3 in amino acids: CASSTGLAGAKTQYF. CDR3 nucleotide sequence: TGCGCCAGCAGCACCGGACTAGCGGGAGCGAAGACCCAGTACTTC.

This clonotype has only a few counts. The chain links TRBV19 to TRBJ2-1; 7 bases agree with TRBD1. The length of the CDR3 is 17 residues. Germline V gene lookup returns CDR1 LNHDA and CDR2 SQIVND (reference sequence). V lost 5 bases and J lost 5; bases outside the gene matches: 15. This chain's CDR3 is CASSSPRTGPGDNEQFF. CDR3 bases: TGTGCCAGTAGTTCCCCCCGGACAGGACCTGGGGACAATGAGCAGTTCTTC. The variable domain in full, with the rest retrieved from reference TRBV19 and TRBJ2-1, is DGGITQSPKYLFRKEGQNVTLSCEQNLNHDAMYWYRQDPGQGLRLIYYSQIVNDFQKGDIAEGYSVSREKKESFPLTVTSAQKNPTAFYLCASSSPRTGPGDNEQFFGPGTRLTVL.

In its sample, this clonotype was seen a few times. The chain couples TRBV4-2 to TRBJ2-7; 8 bases agree with TRBD1. This CDR3 region has 14 residues. V lost 4 bases to trimming and J lost 11 bases; unmatched junction nucleotides: 13. Germline loops: CDR1 LGHNA, CDR2 YNFKEQ. CDR3 protein: CASSREGTGQTEYF. The CDR3, as DNA: TGTGCCAGCAGCCGCGAAGGGACAGGCCAAACGGAGTACTTC.

V usage is TRBV3-1 and J usage is TRBJ1-4, with unresolved D. Deletions cut 2 bases from V and 0 bases from J, with 10 bases between. The length of the CDR3 is 16 residues. Germline-derived CDR1 and CDR2 are LGHDT and YNNKEL (reference sequence). CDR3 protein: CASSQPHTATNEKLFF. The DNA of the CDR3 is TGTGCCAGCAGCCAACCTCACACCGCAACTAATGAAAAACTGTTTTTT.

This rearrangement joins TRBV20-1 to TRBJ2-3; 9 nucleotides agree with TRBD2. V trimming: 2 bases; J trimming: 1 base; junction bases outside the gene matches: 1. In germline, CDR1 is DFQATT, CDR2 SNEGSKA (reference sequence). This CDR3 comprises 14 residues. CDR3 sequence: CSARRLAGTDTQYF. CDR3 coding DNA: TGCAGTGCTAGAAGACTAGCGGGCACAGATACGCAGTATTTT.

This clonotype came up a few times. V and J are TRBV6-5 and TRBJ2-7; D possibly corresponds to TRBD2 (6 bases). The V end lost 6 bases, the J end lost 1 base, and 16 bases lay between the germline ends. This CDR3 has 15 amino acids. The germline CDR1 and CDR2 sequences are MNHEY and SVGAGI. The CDR3 DNA follows: TGTGCCAGCAGATTCTTTAACGGGGGTTCCTACGAGCAGTACTTC. Its translation is CASRFFNGGSYEQYF.

This clonotype was detected only a few times. The chain employs TRBV7-2 and TRBJ1-1; D is perhaps TRBD1 (6 bases). Germline CDR1 SGHTA, CDR2 FQGNSA. The V gene lost 5 bases and the J gene lost 4 bases, with 14 bases spanning the gap. The CDR3 covers 14 residues. CDR3 nucleotides: TGTGCCAGCAGCATTTACAGGGTTGGCACTGAAGCTTTCTTT. Translating gives CASSIYRVGTEAFF. Based on the CDR3 plus reference TRBV7-2 and TRBJ1-1, the full variable domain is GAGVSQSPSNKVTEKGKDVELRCDPISGHTALYWYRQSLGQGLEFLIYFQGNSAPDKSGLPSDRFSAERTGGSVSTLTIQRTQQEDSAVYLCASSIYRVGTEAFFGQGTRLTVV.

V usage is TRBV24-1 and J usage is TRBJ2-3; TRBD2 matches at 10 bases. CDR3 length: 16 amino acids. Per the germline V gene, CDR1 is KGHDR and CDR2 is SFDVKD. The trim removed 7 bases at V and 4 bases at J, leaving 10 bases unmatched. CDR3 residues: CATRPSGGPSADTQYF. CDR3 nucleotide sequence: TGTGCCACCAGGCCTAGCGGGGGCCCTTCCGCAGATACGCAGTATTTT.

This clonotype was counted a few times. The genes are TRBV5-6 and TRBJ1-2, with 12 bases fitting TRBD1. The CDR3 contains 14 residues. Trimming removed 3 bases from V and 7 bases from J; junction bases left unmatched: 4. Germline CDR1 and CDR2: SGHDT and YYEEEE. CDR3 loop: CASSSGTGGFGYTF. The CDR3, as DNA: TGTGCCAGCAGCTCAGGGACAGGGGGCTTTGGCTACACCTTC.

In DNA, the CDR3 is TGCAGTGCTAGATCTAGCGGGAGACTTGAGGGCACAGATACGCAGTATTTT. Translating gives CSARSSGRLEGTDTQYF. The J gene is TRBJ2-3, the V gene TRBV20-1; TRBD2 agrees at 10 bases. CDR3 length: 17 residues. Germline V CDR1 and CDR2: DFQATT, SNEGSKA (reference sequence). The V segment lost 2 bases and the J segment 1 base; nucleotides outside the gene matches: 9.

This clonotype is deemed medium-sized. The chain couples TRBV5-4 to TRBJ1-6; D might be TRBD1 (5 bases). The V end lost 4 bases, the J end lost 6 bases, and 8 bases lay between the germline ends. Germline CDR1 is SGHNT and CDR2 is YYREEE (reference sequence). CDR3 length: 13 residues. The CDR3 loop reads CASSDSSNSPLHF. CDR3 DNA sequence: TGTGCCAGCAGCGACAGCAGTAATTCACCCCTCCACTTT.

This clonotype has just a few counts. The rearrangement joins TRBV15 to TRBJ2-5; 7 nucleotides line up with TRBD2. The trim removed 0 bases at V and 2 bases at J, leaving 3 bases unmatched. The CDR3 runs to 15 residues. Germline V CDR1 and CDR2: LNHNV, YYDKDF (reference sequence). This CDR3 reads CATSRDPSGQETQYF. In DNA, the CDR3 is TGTGCCACCAGCAGAGATCCTAGCGGACAAGAGACCCAGTACTTC.

V and J are TRBV12-3 or TRBV12-4 and TRBJ2-1, with TRBD2 matching 9 bases. CDR3 length: 17 residues. The J segment lost 11 bases and the V segment lost 6 bases, leaving 20 bases of the junction unmatched. CDR3 loop: CASSPNPGSGSFPKQFF. The CDR3 DNA sequence: TGTGCCAGCAGCCCGAACCCGGGTAGCGGGAGTTTCCCGAAGCAGTTCTTC.

V gene TRBV10-2 combines with J gene TRBJ1-1; no reliable D call. The V gene's germline CDR1 is WSHSY and CDR2 SAAADI. V lost 10 bases, J lost 3 bases, and 12 bases lay in between. This CDR3 has 12 residues. The CDR3 loop is CATRGPDTEAFF. The DNA of the CDR3 is TGCGCCACCCGCGGCCCCGACACTGAAGCTTTCTTT.

The chain uses TRBV12-5 and TRBJ1-5, with D unresolved. V shed 1 base and J shed 3 bases, with 10 bases lying between them. The CDR3 covers 15 residues. Germline loops: CDR1 LGHNT, CDR2 FRNRAP. CDR3 protein: CASGLADIDNQPQHF. The CDR3 coding sequence is TGTGCTAGTGGTTTGGCAGACATCGACAATCAGCCCCAGCATTTT.

V and J are TRBV7-2 and TRBJ2-3, with 7 bases that match TRBD1. The J segment lost 14 bases and the V segment lost 4 bases, leaving 6 bases of the junction unmatched. Germline CDR1 is SGHTA and CDR2 is FQGNSA. This CDR3 contains 11 residues. Written as DNA, the CDR3 is TGTGCCAGCAGCTCGGGACAGCTGAGGTATTTT. Protein product: CASSSGQLRYF.

J is TRBJ2-3 and V is TRBV20-1; 12 bases fit TRBD2. Germline assignment: CDR1 DFQATT and CDR2 SNEGSKA (reference sequence). The CDR3 consists of 14 residues. J was trimmed by 8 bases and V by 4 bases; bases with no gene match: 7. DNA for the CDR3: TGCAGTGCTACCCTAGCGGGGGGGCCGGGTACGCAGTATTTT. This codes for CSATLAGGPGTQYF.

This clonotype was recorded a few times. The CDR3, as DNA: TGTGCCAGCAGTCCGGTTCTCTCCACCATATATTTT. The encoded protein is CASSPVLSTIYF. V and J are TRBV2 and TRBJ1-3; D not certain. The germline V and J ends were trimmed by 5 bases and 9 bases, with 11 bases remaining between them. Germline V gene sequence: CDR1 SNHLY, CDR2 FYNNEI. The CDR3 has 12 amino acids.

The rearrangement joins TRBV25-1 to TRBJ1-4, with unresolved D. V shed 0 bases and J shed 10 bases, with 12 bases lying between them. The CDR3 has 14 amino acids. The V gene's germline CDR1 is MGHDK and CDR2 SYGVNS. The CDR3 loop is CASSEYREGRKLFF. CDR3 DNA sequence: TGTGCCAGCAGTGAATATCGAGAGGGCCGAAAACTGTTTTTT.

The V and J genes are TRBV10-3 and TRBJ2-7, with 8 bases fitting TRBD2. This CDR3 contains 13 residues. Germline CDR1 reads ENHRY; CDR2 reads SYGVKD. J gave up 7 bases and V 3 bases, and 5 bases lay outside the gene matches. The CDR3 protein is CAISEKREREQYF. The CDR3 DNA sequence: TGTGCCATCAGTGAAAAGCGGGAGAGGGAGCAGTACTTC.

The CDR3 protein is CASGKQGAGTEAFF. The CDR3, as DNA: TGTGCCAGCGGGAAACAGGGGGCTGGCACTGAAGCTTTCTTT. The chain joins TRBV27 to TRBJ1-1; TRBD1 matches 9 bases. J lost 4 bases, V lost 8 bases, and 8 bases had no gene match. The length of the CDR3 is 14 residues. Looked up from germline, CDR1 is MNHEY and CDR2 is SMNVEV (reference sequence).

This clonotype was seen more than once but under ten times. The rearrangement links TRBV6-2 or TRBV6-3 to TRBJ1-2; D possibly corresponds to TRBD1 (6 bases). The V and J ends lost 6 bases and 4 bases respectively, with 12 bases between them. Germline V gene data show CDR1 as MNHEY and CDR2 as SVGEGT. This CDR3 is built from 13 residues. CDR3 DNA: TGTGCCAGCAGATCGACAGGTTTCTATGGCTACACCTTC. It encodes CASRSTGFYGYTF.

The gene calls are TRBV5-6 and TRBJ2-1; 10 nucleotides line up with TRBD2. Unmatched junction bases numbered 6, after V lost 0 bases and J lost 9 bases. Germline values: CDR1 SGHDT, CDR2 YYEEEE. The CDR3 is made up of 15 amino acids. This CDR3 is CASSLALTSGSEQFF. CDR3 in DNA: TGTGCCAGCAGCTTGGCCTTGACTAGCGGGTCTGAGCAGTTCTTC. The variable domain in full, with the rest retrieved from reference TRBV5-6 and TRBJ2-1, is DAGVTQSPTHLIKTRGQQVTLRCSPKSGHDTVSWYQQALGQGPQFIFQYYEEEERQRGNFPDRFSGHQFPNYSSELNVNALLLGDSALYLCASSLALTSGSEQFFGPGTRLTVL.

The chain carries TRBV12-3 or TRBV12-4 and TRBJ1-5; D is uncertain. The length of the CDR3 is 14 residues. The V end lost 3 bases, the J end lost 3 bases, and 9 bases lay between the germline ends. This CDR3 is CASSFHGDNQPQHF. The CDR3 DNA follows: TGTGCCAGCAGTTTTCACGGTGACAATCAGCCCCAGCATTTT.

This clonotype was observed a handful of times. The V and J genes are TRBV29-1 and TRBJ2-1; D uncertain. The germline V gene has CDR1 SQVTM and CDR2 ANQGSEA. The V end was cut by 7 bases, the J end by 6 bases, with 10 bases between. The CDR3 extends over 11 amino acids. For the CDR3, the DNA is TGCAGCGCTCGCTCCGGCAATGAGCAGTTCTTC. This sequence encodes CSARSGNEQFF.

This clonotype was counted a few times. The chain is built from TRBV7-8 and TRBJ2-1, with a weak D call TRBD1 (7 bases). The CDR3 spans 15 residues. Germline-derived CDR1 and CDR2 are SGHVS and FQNEAQ. Trimming removed 2 bases from V and 5 bases from J, with 13 bases in between. DNA of the CDR3: TGTGCCAGCAGCTTATGGGGCAGGGGGGACAATGAGCAGTTCTTC. It encodes CASSLWGRGDNEQFF.

This clonotype appeared a few times. The chain carries TRBV14 and TRBJ1-1, with D maybe TRBD1 (5 bases). V was clipped by 4 bases and J by 1 base, with 7 bases between them. CDR3 size: 13 residues. The germline V gene has CDR1 SGHDN and CDR2 FVKESK. CDR3 residues: CASSRGRNTEAFF. The CDR3 DNA sequence: TGTGCCAGCAGCCGGGGCAGGAACACTGAAGCTTTCTTT.

This clonotype appeared many times. This chain connects TRBV29-1 to TRBJ2-3; 7 bases fit TRBD2. The junction had 9 bases not matched to a gene; V was cut back by 4 bases and J by 2 bases. This CDR3 is 15 amino acids long. In germline, CDR1 is SQVTM, CDR2 ANQGSEA. The CDR3 DNA reads as TGCAGCGTTGGAACCACTAGCGAACTCACAGATACGCAGTATTTT. Translation: CSVGTTSELTDTQYF.